A single sample is the source of the 4 T cell receptor beta chains below, sequenced in a study of blood T cell repertoires in COVID-19. The assay was immunoSEQ multiplex PCR, and TCRdb's table has in-frame clones only and misses some. The top ten hold under 9% of the sample, which has 200,000 to 250,000 clones, roughly 86% seen once. The specimen was peripheral blood. The receptors originated from a woman in her 70s with active or convalescent COVID-19.

The V gene is TRBV10-2, the J gene TRBJ1-5, with 9 bases lining up with TRBD1. After removal of 3 bases from V and 9 bases from J, the junction contained 6 bases not matched to a gene. From germline, CDR1 is WSHSY and CDR2 SAAADI. This CDR3 is 14 amino acids long. This chain's CDR3 is CASSEGGQGGPQHF. The CDR3 coding sequence is TGCGCCAGCAGTGAAGGGGGACAGGGTGGGCCCCAGCATTTT.

V usage is TRBV20-1 and J usage is TRBJ2-2, with D perhaps TRBD1 (5 bases). Trimming left V 3 bases short and J 7 bases short, with 15 bases between. Germline V gene data show CDR1 as DFQATT and CDR2 as SNEGSKA (reference sequence). This CDR3 contains 14 residues. CDR3 sequence reads: CSASALQAVGELFF. The CDR3 DNA is TGCAGTGCTAGTGCATTACAGGCGGTCGGGGAGCTGTTTTTT.

The chain links TRBV10-3 to TRBJ1-2; D is ambiguous. The length of the CDR3 is 13 residues. V lost 9 bases and J 2 bases, leaving 13 bases between the germline ends. Per germline, CDR1 ENHRY and CDR2 SYGVKD. The CDR3 here is CAMGPEGNYGYTF. The CDR3 DNA is TGTGCCATGGGCCCAGAAGGCAACTATGGCTACACCTTC.

This sequence joins TRBV5-1 and TRBJ2-7; 9 nucleotides agree with TRBD1. The trim removed 4 bases at V and 6 bases at J, leaving 11 bases unmatched. The CDR3 runs to 15 residues. The germline CDR1 and CDR2 sequences are SGHRS and YFSETQ. The DNA for the CDR3 is TGCGCCAGCAGCCCACCGGTGGGACAGGGCGGCGAGCAGTACTTC. This encodes CASSPPVGQGGEQYF.